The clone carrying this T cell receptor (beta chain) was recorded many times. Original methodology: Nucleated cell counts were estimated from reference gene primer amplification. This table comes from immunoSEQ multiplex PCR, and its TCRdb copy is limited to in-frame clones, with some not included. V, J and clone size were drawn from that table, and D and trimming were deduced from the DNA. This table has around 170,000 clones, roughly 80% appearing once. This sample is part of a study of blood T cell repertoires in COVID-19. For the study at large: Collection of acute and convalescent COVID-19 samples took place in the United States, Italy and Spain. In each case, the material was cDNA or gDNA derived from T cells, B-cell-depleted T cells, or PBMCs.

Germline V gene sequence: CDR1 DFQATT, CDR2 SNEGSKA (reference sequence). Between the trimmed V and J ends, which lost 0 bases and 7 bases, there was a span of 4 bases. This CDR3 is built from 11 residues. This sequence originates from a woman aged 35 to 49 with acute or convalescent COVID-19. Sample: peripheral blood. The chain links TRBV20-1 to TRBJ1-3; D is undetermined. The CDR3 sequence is CSARDPNTIYF. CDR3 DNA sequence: TGCAGTGCTAGAGATCCGAACACCATATATTTT.